A selection of T cell receptor beta chains follows, all from one sample in a study of shared T cell receptors in the human thymus. Profiling relied on immunoSEQ multiplex PCR, and the TCRdb table lists in-frame clones only, not all of them. Among 720,000 or so clones listed, 70% to 90% were seen once. These data also formed part of another study, on human thymus T cells.

Source material: thymocytes. These receptors originate from a girl under three years old with a congenital heart defect. Both conserved end residues are part of each CDR3. D genes are given only for firm matches. Only some rows state a clone size, as once, few, many or a class for expanded clones.

J gene | V gene | D gene | clone size | CDR3 DNA | CDR3 protein
TRBJ1-6 | TRBV5-1 | TRBD1 | - | TGCGCCAGCAGCCTCGGACAGGGACCAACCTCCTATAATTCCCCCCTCCACTTT | CASSLGQGPTSYNSPLHF
TRBJ1-2 | TRBV4-1 | - | - | TGCGCCAGCAGCCAAGATCTGAGGGAACGGCCCTCTAACTATGGCTACACCTTC | CASSQDLRERPSNYGYTF
TRBJ2-5 | TRBV25-1 | - | - | TGTGCCACGAGGAAACAAGAGACCCAGTACTTC | CATRKQETQYF
TRBJ1-2 | TRBV27 | - | - | TGTGCCAGCACGTCCTTAGGGCCGGACAAGCTCCAATGCGGCTACACCTTC | CASTSLGPDKLQCGYTF
TRBJ2-1 | TRBV4-3 | - | - | TGCGCCAGCAGCCAAGATATAAGGGGTTGTTACAATGAGCAGTTCTTC | CASSQDIRGCYNEQFF
TRBJ2-3 | TRBV4-3 | TRBD2 | few | TGCGCCAGCAGCCAGCCGGGACTAGTACACCCTAGGCGGACCACAGATACGCAGTATTTT | CASSQPGLVHPRRTTDTQYF
TRBJ1-2 | TRBV30 | - | - | TGTGCCTGGAGTTTCCAGGCGTCTAACTATGGCTACACCTTC | CAWSFQASNYGYTF
TRBJ2-5 | TRBV7-8 | - | - | TGTGCCAGCAGCTTAGGGGCAGGAGGGACGGAGACCCAGTACTTC | CASSLGAGGTETQYF
TRBJ2-6 | TRBV18 | TRBD1 | - | TGTGCCAGCTCACCATATTCCCCGGGACAGGGGCCCGGGGCCAACGTCCTGACTTTC | CASSPYSPGQGPGANVLTF
TRBJ1-1 | TRBV7-9 | - | - | TGTGCCAGCAGCCCCACGTACGAAGCGGGAAAGAAGACTGAAGCTTTCTTT | CASSPTYEAGKKTEAFF